Each of the 13 T cell receptor beta chains below was sequenced from the same sample in a study of blood T cell repertoires in COVID-19. Profiling relied on immunoSEQ multiplex PCR, and the TCRdb table lists in-frame clones only, not all of them. The table records around 60,000 clones, 84% of them present only once. Sequencing was carried out using peripheral blood. These receptors originate from a woman in her fifties or sixties with acute or convalescent COVID-19.

The J gene is TRBJ2-7, the V gene TRBV15; D is perhaps TRBD2 (6 bases). This CDR3 has 13 residues. Germline-derived CDR1 and CDR2 are LNHNV and YYDKDF (reference sequence). V was pared by 2 bases and J by 3 bases, with 8 bases between. CDR3 nucleotides: TGTGCCACCAGCAGAAAGGGAGGCTACGAGCAGTACTTC. Its protein product is CATSRKGGYEQYF. The full variable domain, in which reference TRBV15 and TRBJ2-7 provide the parts outside the CDR3, is DAMVIQNPRYQVTQFGKPVTLSCSQTLNHNVMYWYQQKSSQAPKLLFHYYDKDFNNEADTPDNFQSRRPNTSFCFLDIRSPGLGDTAMYLCATSRKGGYEQYFGPGTRLTVT.

This clone was counted once. The V gene is TRBV3-1 (or the pseudogene TRBV3-2), the J gene TRBJ2-2, with 9 bases matching TRBD2. Germline assignment: CDR1 LGHDT and CDR2 YNNKEL (reference sequence). The V segment lost 5 bases and the J segment 5 bases; nucleotides outside the gene matches: 9. The CDR3 is 16 amino acids. In DNA, the CDR3 is TGTGCCAGCAGCTTGGGAAGCGGGGGGAGGACCGGGGAGCTGTTTTTT. Translating it yields CASSLGSGGRTGELFF.

By share of the sample, this clone is medium-sized. This chain joins TRBV6-1 and TRBJ1-5, with D perhaps matching TRBD1 (6 bases). Trimming left V 0 bases short and J 1 base short, with 13 bases between. There are 17 residues in the CDR3. CDR1 and CDR2 (germline): MNHNS, SASEGT. CDR3 sequence reads: CASSEAGTGISNQPQHF. CDR3 bases: TGTGCCAGCAGTGAAGCGGGAACAGGGATCAGCAATCAGCCCCAGCATTTT.

In the case of this clone: Other DNA sequences in this specimen translate into the identical CDR3. The J gene is TRBJ1-5, the V gene TRBV24-1, with 7 bases aligning to TRBD1. Germline assignment: CDR1 KGHDR and CDR2 SFDVKD. The CDR3 has 15 amino acids. V shed 3 bases and J 1 base; nucleotides not matched to a gene: 2. The CDR3 region has the DNA TGTGCCACCAGTGATCGAGGGGGCAGCAATCAGCCCCAGCATTTT. Translating gives CATSDRGGSNQPQHF.

There are a few counts of this clone. This chain joins TRBV5-8 and TRBJ1-5; TRBD1 matches 10 bases. Germline V lookup: CDR1 SGHTS, CDR2 YDEGEE. V was pared by 4 bases and J by 6 bases, with 10 bases of the junction left unmatched. CDR3 length: 16 residues. The CDR3 is CASSIRDRGGGQPQHF. CDR3 DNA: TGTGCCAGCAGCATCCGGGACAGGGGAGGCGGTCAGCCCCAGCATTTT.

The chain combines TRBV6-5 with TRBJ2-5; weak D call: TRBD2 (7 bases). The germline CDR1 and CDR2 sequences are MNHEY and SVGAGI. The CDR3 is 14 residues long. Trimming took off 7 bases at V and 3 bases at J, with 15 bases between the two ends. The CDR3 region is CASIILGGEETQYF. Here the CDR3 DNA reads TGTGCCAGCATAATTTTAGGGGGGGAAGAGACCCAGTACTTC.

The CDR3 is CASSSPGQGTYGYTF. CDR3 in DNA: TGTGCCAGCAGCTCCCCGGGACAGGGGACCTATGGCTACACCTTC. The chain recombines TRBV5-6 with TRBJ1-2; 10 bases match TRBD1. Germline CDR1 is SGHDT and CDR2 is YYEEEE. With 3 bases clipped from V and 4 bases from J, the junction kept 6 bases outside the gene matches. This CDR3 contains 15 residues.

V usage is TRBV9 and J usage is TRBJ1-1, with TRBD1 matching over 10 bases. Trimming removed 3 bases from V and 2 bases from J; junction bases left unmatched: 1. Germline V gene sequence: CDR1 SGDLS, CDR2 YYNGEE. CDR3 size: 14 residues. CDR3 amino acids: CASSETGGNTEAFF. For the CDR3, the DNA is TGTGCCAGCAGCGAGACAGGGGGCAACACTGAAGCTTTCTTT.

This clone was recorded only once. This rearrangement joins TRBV18 to TRBJ1-1; D uncertain. The CDR3 spans 13 residues. The germline V gene has CDR1 KGHSH and CDR2 LQKENI. Trimming removed 9 bases at V and 1 base at J, with 12 bases between. CDR3: CASTNPPNTEAFF. CDR3 DNA: TGTGCCAGTACAAACCCGCCGAACACTGAAGCTTTCTTT.

The chain is built from TRBV11-2 and TRBJ2-1, with 10 bases fitting TRBD1. Germline assignment: CDR1 SGHAT and CDR2 FQNNGV. V lost 4 bases and J lost 2; bases outside the gene matches: 2. This CDR3 has 15 residues. CDR3 nucleotides: TGTGCCAGCAGCTCCGGGACAGGGGCCTACAATGAGCAGTTCTTC. It yields the protein CASSSGTGAYNEQFF.

V is TRBV11-2 and J is TRBJ2-1, with D tentatively TRBD1 (5 bases). V was shortened by 1 base and J by 4 bases, with 11 bases between the two germline ends. Germline V gives CDR1 SGHAT, CDR2 FQNNGV. The CDR3 length is 15 residues. This chain's CDR3 is CASSLGDSIYNEQFF. Here the CDR3 DNA reads TGTGCCAGCAGCTTAGGAGACAGCATTTACAATGAGCAGTTCTTC. The full variable domain, its missing parts supplied by reference TRBV11-2 and TRBJ2-1, is EAGVAQSPRYKIIEKRQSVAFWCNPISGHATLYWYQQILGQGPKLLIQFQNNGVVDDSQLPKDRFSAERLKGVDSTLKIQPAKLEDSAVYLCASSLGDSIYNEQFFGPGTRLTVL.

The chain recombines TRBV6-6 with TRBJ2-7, with TRBD1 matching over 10 bases. CDR1 is MNHNY, CDR2 SVGAGI, per germline (reference sequence). The CDR3 loop spans 14 amino acids. Trimming took 4 bases from V and 7 from J; bases not matched to a gene: 7. CDR3 protein: CASSWGQGSGEQYF. CDR3 coding DNA: TGTGCCAGCAGTTGGGGACAGGGGTCGGGTGAGCAGTACTTC.

The CDR3, as DNA: TGTGCCAGCAGCTTAGCGACGGGGTCGGACAATCAGCCCCAGCATTTT. This sequence encodes CASSLATGSDNQPQHF. V usage is TRBV7-9 and J usage is TRBJ1-5, with no clear D. V was pared by 0 bases and J by 3 bases, with 12 bases between. The CDR3 runs to 16 residues. Per the germline V gene, CDR1 is SEHNR and CDR2 is FQNEAQ (reference sequence).